These 27 T cell receptor beta chains came from one sample sequenced in a study of a mutant IDH1 vaccine in newly diagnosed glioma. Their specific antigens are unknown. Using immunoSEQ multiplex PCR, the repertoire was profiled, and TCRdb retains in-frame clones only, with some absent. The sample gives about 30,000 clones, about four fifths of which show up once; about 16% is in the top ten. Described time point: week 35, safety follow-up. Every single dose of the vaccine, 300 ug of mutant IDH1 20-mer peptide, came with topical imiquimod. The sequenced sample was PBMCs, obtained from a glioma patient whose treatment included an IDH1 peptide vaccine. The receptors shown here come from a man aged 25-40 years with glioma.

The table lists this clone with a count of one. V is TRBV30 and J is TRBJ2-7; 7 bases fit TRBD2. CDR3 size: 15 residues. Losses at the gene ends were 4 bases for V and 3 bases for J; bases not matched to a gene: 12. Germline assignment: CDR1 GTSNPN and CDR2 SVGIG (reference sequence). CDR3: CAWTVSGSALYEQYF. The CDR3 bases are TGTGCCTGGACTGTTAGCGGGTCTGCCCTCTACGAGCAGTACTTC.

The chain links TRBV21-1 to TRBJ1-5; TRBD1 is the table's D call, not checked against the DNA. TRBV21-1 is a recognized pseudogene. This CDR3 is 17 amino acids long. CDR3 coding DNA: TGTGCCAGCAGCCCCCGAGGACAGGGGGGATGCAATCAGCCCCAGCATTTT. The encoded protein is CASSPRGQGGCNQPQHF.

This clone has just a few counts. The chain uses TRBV7-2 and TRBJ1-5; D is possibly TRBD1 (6 bases). V was trimmed by 5 bases and J by 5 bases, leaving 13 bases between them. This CDR3 region has 14 residues. From germline, CDR1 is SGHTA and CDR2 FQGNSA. In DNA form, the CDR3 reads TGTGCCAGCAGCCCGACAGGTCCCCATCAGCCCCAGCATTTT. Translation: CASSPTGPHQPQHF.

In DNA, the CDR3 is TGTGCCAGCAGTGAAGGGCGACTAGCGACTAGCACAGATACGCAGTATTTT. It specifies CASSEGRLATSTDTQYF. V and J are TRBV6-1 and TRBJ2-3, with 8 bases aligning to TRBD2. CDR3 length: 17 residues. The V segment lost 1 base and the J segment 0 bases; nucleotides outside the gene matches: 6. Germline assignment: CDR1 MNHNS and CDR2 SASEGT.

The rearrangement joins TRBV5-4 to TRBJ1-2, with 8 positions matching TRBD1. Germline CDR1 SGHNT, CDR2 YYREEE (reference sequence). V gave up 0 bases and J gave up 3 bases; unmatched junction bases: 7. This CDR3 has 16 amino acids. CDR3 residues: CASSLGGQGEYYGYTF. For the CDR3, the DNA is TGTGCCAGCAGCTTGGGAGGACAGGGTGAATACTATGGCTACACCTTC. The variable domain in full, completed from reference TRBV5-4 and TRBJ1-2, reads ETGVTQSPTHLIKTRGQQVTLRCSSQSGHNTVSWYQQALGQGPQFIFQYYREEENGRGNFPPRFSGLQFPNYSSELNVNALELDDSALYLCASSLGGQGEYYGYTFGSGTRLTVV.

The chain couples TRBV5-4 to TRBJ2-3, with 13 bases fitting TRBD2. V gave up 4 bases and J gave up 4 bases; unmatched junction bases: 15. The CDR3 is 19 amino acids. Per germline, CDR1 SGHNT and CDR2 YYREEE (reference sequence). The CDR3 DNA sequence: TGTGCCAGCAGCCAACCCCCCTGGACTAGCGGGAGTGAGGCAGATACGCAGTATTTT. Translating gives CASSQPPWTSGSEADTQYF.

V is TRBV2 and J is TRBJ2-5; TRBD2 might be the D (6 bases). The V gene lost 11 bases and the J gene lost 2 bases, with 15 bases spanning the gap. The length of the CDR3 is 13 residues. CDR1 SNHLY and CDR2 FYNNEI come from the germline V gene. The CDR3 region is CACSGSRQETQYF. The CDR3 bases are TGTGCCTGTAGCGGTTCACGGCAAGAGACCCAGTACTTC.

The chain employs TRBV10-3 and TRBJ2-7, with D possibly TRBD2 on 6 matching bases. Germline CDR1 is ENHRY and CDR2 is SYGVKD. This CDR3 comprises 12 residues. Between the trimmed V and J ends, which lost 8 bases and 6 bases, there was a span of 14 bases. CDR3 coding DNA: TGTGCCATCTTCCATCCCGGGGGCGAGCAGTACTTC. As protein: CAIFHPGGEQYF.

There are a few counts of this clone. The rearrangement links TRBV25-1 to TRBJ2-5, with D possibly TRBD2 on 6 matching bases. Germline CDR1 reads MGHDK; CDR2 reads SYGVNS. The V and J ends lost 4 bases and 5 bases respectively, with 14 bases between them. CDR3 length equals 14 residues. CDR3 in amino acids: CASSGDRGWETQYF. The CDR3 nucleotides are TGTGCCAGCAGTGGGGACCGGGGGTGGGAGACCCAGTACTTC.

The chain employs TRBV5-1 and TRBJ2-7; the match to TRBD2 covers 8 bases. Germline CDR1 reads SGHRS; CDR2 reads YFSETQ. The junction had 10 bases not matched to a gene; V was cut back by 7 bases and J by 4 bases. The CDR3 totals 14 residues. The DNA of the CDR3 is TGCGCCAGCGACGCGGGACTAGTTATTTACGAGCAGTACTTC. Translation gives CASDAGLVIYEQYF.

The J gene is TRBJ2-2, the V gene TRBV2, with D uncertain. V lost 0 bases to trimming and J lost 5 bases, with 10 bases between them. Germline V gene data show CDR1 as SNHLY and CDR2 as FYNNEI. This CDR3 contains 15 residues. The CDR3 coding sequence is TGTGCCAGCAGTGAAGCCGTTCCAGCAACCGGGGAGCTGTTTTTT. The encoded protein is CASSEAVPATGELFF.

The chain employs TRBV30 and TRBJ1-2, with TRBD1 matching over 10 bases. Trimming removed 6 bases from V and 8 bases from J; junction bases left unmatched: 12. Germline V gene data show CDR1 as GTSNPN and CDR2 as SVGIG (reference sequence). CDR3 size: 14 residues. CDR3 sequence (DNA): TGTGCCTGCAGAACTCCCGGGACAGGGGTCGGCTACACCTTC. This sequence encodes CACRTPGTGVGYTF.

The chain uses TRBV10-3 and TRBJ1-2, with 7 bases fitting TRBD1. CDR3 size: 14 residues. The germline V gene encodes CDR1 ENHRY and CDR2 SYGVKD. Germline trimming cut 9 bases from V and 1 base from J; bases unmatched to any gene: 8. This CDR3 reads CAISPQGGNYGYTF. CDR3 sequence (DNA): TGTGCCATATCACCCCAGGGGGGTAACTATGGCTACACCTTC.

V gene TRBV29-1 combines with J gene TRBJ1-1; no reliable D call. Per germline, CDR1 SQVTM and CDR2 ANQGSEA. CDR3 length: 12 residues. The V end lost 4 bases, the J end lost 1 base, and 7 bases lay between the germline ends. The CDR3 nucleotides are TGCAGCGTTGCTCCGGAGAACACTGAAGCTTTCTTT. It encodes CSVAPENTEAFF.

The chain has TRBV2 and TRBJ2-5, with TRBD2 as a possible D gene (5 bases). With 6 bases removed from V and 2 bases from J, the gap between germline ends came to 7 bases. This CDR3 contains 12 residues. From germline, CDR1 is SNHLY and CDR2 FYNNEI. This chain's CDR3 is CASRPGQETQYF. In nucleotides, the CDR3 is TGTGCCAGCAGACCGGGACAAGAGACCCAGTACTTC.

The V gene is TRBV5-4, the J gene TRBJ1-2, with D uncertain. The CDR3 totals 12 residues. The V end lost 1 base, the J end lost 8 bases, and 9 bases lay between the germline ends. Germline CDR1 reads SGHNT; CDR2 reads YYREEE (reference sequence). The CDR3 nucleotides read TGTGCCAGCAGCTTGCGGGTGGGAGGCTACACCTTC. Amino acids: CASSLRVGGYTF.

This clone was counted once. The chain is built from TRBV10-3 and TRBJ2-7, with 13 bases lining up with TRBD2. The CDR3 contains 15 residues. The V segment lost 7 bases and the J segment 1 base; nucleotides outside the gene matches: 4. Germline assignment: CDR1 ENHRY and CDR2 SYGVKD. The CDR3 here is CAIMGTSGMSYEQYF. The CDR3 nucleotides are TGTGCCATCATGGGGACTAGCGGGATGTCCTACGAGCAGTACTTC.

The gene calls are TRBV13 and TRBJ2-3, with D tentatively TRBD1 or TRBD2 (5 bases each). Germline V CDR1 and CDR2: PRHDT, FYEKMQ (reference sequence). The CDR3 length is 15 residues. V lost 5 bases to trimming and J lost 6 bases, with 18 bases between them. DNA for the CDR3: TGTGCCAGCAGCGCCGGGACCCCCGTCGGGGATACGCAGTATTTT. This encodes CASSAGTPVGDTQYF.

The V gene is TRBV11-2, the J gene TRBJ2-3; TRBD2 matches 8 bases. Unmatched junction bases numbered 2, after V lost 1 base and J lost 5 bases. Germline V gene lookup returns CDR1 SGHAT and CDR2 FQNNGV. CDR3 length equals 14 residues. CDR3 in DNA: TGTGCCAGCAGCTTAGGTCTAGCGGGAGATACGCAGTATTTT. Translated, it gives CASSLGLAGDTQYF.

The gene calls are TRBV30 and TRBJ2-4, with a tentative D call TRBD1 (5 bases). Looked up from germline, CDR1 is GTSNPN and CDR2 is SVGIG (reference sequence). Trimming cost V 4 bases and J 1 base, with 14 bases left between them. The CDR3 is made up of 15 amino acids. Written as DNA, the CDR3 is TGTGCCTGGACAGGGCATTACGGGGCCAAAAACATTCAGTACTTC. Protein sequence: CAWTGHYGAKNIQYF.

The DNA for the CDR3 is TGCGCCAGCAGCCCGGCAGGGGGCCCCGATCAGCCCCAGCATTTT. It codes for CASSPAGGPDQPQHF. This chain connects TRBV4-1 to TRBJ1-5, with TRBD1 matching 8 bases. The length of the CDR3 is 15 residues. Losses at the gene ends were 4 bases for V and 5 bases for J; bases not matched to a gene: 7. CDR1 MGHRA and CDR2 YSYEKL come from the germline V gene.

The rearrangement links TRBV18 to TRBJ2-7; 7 nucleotides match TRBD1. The CDR3 totals 15 residues. CDR1 and CDR2 from the germline V gene are KGHSH and LQKENI. J gave up 2 bases and V 3 bases, and 7 bases lay outside the gene matches. The CDR3 region has the DNA TGTGCCAGCTCACCTGGGCAGGGGGTCACCTACGAGCAGTACTTC. It translates to CASSPGQGVTYEQYF.

This clone was picked up a small number of times. The chain links TRBV7-8 to TRBJ1-3; weak D call: TRBD1 (6 bases). Germline CDR1 reads SGHVS; CDR2 reads FQNEAQ. The V gene lost 5 bases and the J gene lost 0 bases, with 23 bases spanning the gap. CDR3 size: 19 residues. CDR3 in DNA: TGTGCCAGCAGCCCTCCGGGGGGCTGGAGGGGATCCTCTGGAAACACCATATATTTT. Translating gives CASSPPGGWRGSSGNTIYF.

This rearrangement joins TRBV11-2 to TRBJ2-7, with 10 bases matching TRBD1. The V and J ends lost 5 bases and 2 bases, in that order; junction bases with no gene match: 9. The germline CDR1 and CDR2 sequences are SGHAT and FQNNGV. The CDR3 has 16 amino acids. CDR3 sequence reads: CASSPWAGTGAYEQYF. In nucleotides, the CDR3 is TGTGCCAGCAGCCCGTGGGCCGGGACAGGGGCCTACGAGCAGTACTTC. The complete variable domain, with remaining parts taken from reference TRBV11-2 and TRBJ2-7, reads EAGVAQSPRYKIIEKRQSVAFWCNPISGHATLYWYQQILGQGPKLLIQFQNNGVVDDSQLPKDRFSAERLKGVDSTLKIQPAKLEDSAVYLCASSPWAGTGAYEQYFGPGTRLTVT.

This clone was recorded only once. The chain combines TRBV7-9 with TRBJ2-7, with 7 bases matching TRBD1. The V segment lost 4 bases and the J segment 6 bases; nucleotides outside the gene matches: 3. Germline CDR1 reads SEHNR; CDR2 reads FQNEAQ (reference sequence). CDR3 length equals 12 residues. CDR3 sequence reads: CASSSQGTEQYF. The CDR3 nucleotides are TGTGCCAGCAGCTCACAGGGGACCGAGCAGTACTTC.

This rearrangement joins TRBV7-9 to TRBJ1-3, with D uncertain. This CDR3 spans 14 amino acids. Trimming stripped 5 bases from V and 0 bases from J, with 8 bases between. The germline CDR1 and CDR2 sequences are SEHNR and FQNEAQ (reference sequence). The chain's CDR3 is CASSPEYSGNTIYF. The CDR3 coding sequence is TGTGCCAGCAGCCCGGAGTACTCTGGAAACACCATATATTTT.

The sample holds a few counts of this clone. A much larger clone differs from this one at a single base, so this may be a read error. Other DNA sequences in this sample translate to the same CDR3. The gene calls are TRBV27 and TRBJ2-1; D is uncertain. This CDR3 has 13 amino acids. From germline, CDR1 is MNHEY and CDR2 SMNVEV (reference sequence). V lost 2 bases, J lost 4 bases, and 6 bases lay in between. The CDR3 sequence is CASSLGQYNEQFF. Written as DNA, the CDR3 is TGTGCCAGCAGTTTAGGGCAGTACAATGAGCAGTTCTTC.